What follows are 8 T cell receptor beta chains derived from one specimen sequenced in a study of radiation and T cells in renal cell carcinoma. Data came from immunoSEQ multiplex PCR; TCRdb stores just in-frame clones and leaves some out. The table shows 150,000 to 160,000 clones, with around 90% occurring only once. Time point specified: blood 2 weeks post-SBRT. The treatment was: 15 Gy SBRT to primary tumor, nephrectomy 4 weeks later. The material sequenced was blood, taken from a patient whose treatment included radiotherapy and nephrectomy. The receptors here all came from a woman between 45 and 60 years old with renal cell carcinoma.

The chain recombines TRBV18 with TRBJ1-2; a weak D match, TRBD1 (5 bases). The length of the CDR3 is 14 residues. Trimming took 5 bases from V and 6 from J, leaving 16 bases between them. Germline CDR1 reads KGHSH; CDR2 reads LQKENI. This CDR3 is CASSKGLSKDGYTF. In DNA, the CDR3 is TGTGCCAGCTCAAAGGGACTTTCAAAAGATGGCTACACCTTC.

This clone has just a few counts. The chain is built from TRBV10-1 and TRBJ1-6; possibly TRBD1 for D (5 bases). CDR3 size: 14 residues. Per the germline V gene, CDR1 is WNHNN and CDR2 is SYGVQD (reference sequence). Trimming took 2 bases from V and 8 from J, leaving 10 bases between them. The CDR3 spells CASSEGAQDSPLHF. CDR3 nucleotide sequence: TGCGCCAGCAGTGAGGGGGCCCAGGATTCACCCCTCCACTTT.

This clone has only a few counts. The rearrangement uses TRBV6-5 and TRBJ1-1; D gene ambiguous. Per the germline V gene, CDR1 is MNHEY and CDR2 is SVGAGI. The CDR3 is made up of 12 amino acids. V shed 6 bases and J shed 7 bases, with 12 bases lying between them. The CDR3 nucleotides are TGTGCCAGCAGACAATCGACACGTGAAGCTTTCTTT. This translates into CASRQSTREAFF.

This chain uses TRBV10-3 with TRBJ2-2, with 9 bases matching TRBD1. CDR1 and CDR2 from the germline V gene are ENHRY and SYGVKD. V dropped 8 bases and J dropped 4; count of bases not matched to a gene: 5. The CDR3 sequence is 14 residues long. The CDR3 protein is CAISGQGSTGELFF. In DNA form, the CDR3 reads TGTGCCATCTCGGGACAGGGTAGCACCGGGGAGCTGTTTTTT.

CDR3 sequence (DNA): TGTGCCATAAATAGCGGGGGGGCCGTCGGGGAGCTGTTTTTT. It specifies CAINSGGAVGELFF. V and J are TRBV10-3 and TRBJ2-2; 11 bases match TRBD2. In germline, CDR1 is ENHRY, CDR2 SYGVKD. With V trimmed by 9 bases and J by 7 bases, 7 bases remained unmatched. CDR3 length: 14 residues.

This clone was detected only once. The rearrangement uses TRBV10-1 and TRBJ1-1; 12 bases agree with TRBD1. Germline values: CDR1 WNHNN, CDR2 SYGVQD (reference sequence). V shed 3 bases and J 5 bases; nucleotides not matched to a gene: 4. The CDR3 contains 15 residues. This chain's CDR3 is CASSDPGQGATEAFF. The CDR3 DNA reads as TGCGCCAGCAGTGACCCGGGACAGGGGGCTACTGAAGCTTTCTTT.

This chain joins TRBV21-1 and TRBJ1-3; the table calls TRBD1, which could not be checked here. TRBV21-1 is a documented pseudogene. CDR3 length equals 15 residues. CDR3 amino acids: CASSKGRTAGNTIYF. In nucleotides, the CDR3 is TGTGCCAGCAGCAAAGGTCGGACAGCAGGAAACACCATATATTTT.

The rearrangement joins TRBV5-1 to TRBJ2-1; a possible D gene is TRBD1 (6 bases). V lost 4 bases to trimming and J lost 7 bases, with 21 bases between them. This CDR3 spans 16 amino acids. Germline-derived CDR1 and CDR2 are SGHRS and YFSETQ. The CDR3 reads CASSPRQADYQNEQFF. For the CDR3, the DNA is TGCGCCAGCAGCCCGAGACAGGCCGACTACCAGAATGAGCAGTTCTTC. The full variable domain, completed using reference TRBV5-1 and TRBJ2-1, is KAGVTQTPRYLIKTRGQQVTLSCSPISGHRSVSWYQQTPGQGLQFLFEYFSETQRNKGNFPGRFSGRQFSNSRSEMNVSTLELGDSALYLCASSPRQADYQNEQFFGPGTRLTVL.